A selection of T cell receptor beta chains follows, all from one sample in a study of PD-1 blockade in classical Hodgkin lymphoma. Profiling relied on immunoSEQ multiplex PCR, and the TCRdb table lists in-frame clones only, not all of them. Among tens of thousands of clones, roughly 87% were seen once, and the ten largest hold roughly 20%. The input for sequencing was peripheral blood mononuclear cells (PBMCs), taken before the fourth cycle of nivolumab. The receptors were gathered from a human donor with classical Hodgkin lymphoma. CDR3s include the opening cysteine and the closing phenylalanine or tryptophan. The D gene is left open where the match is weak. For some rows the clone size is stated as once, few or many, or as a class when expanded; others skip it.

CDR3 DNA: TGTGCCAGCAGTTACTCGATCGCCGTACTAAATGGCTACACCTTC
CDR3 protein: CASSYSIAVLNGYTF
J gene: TRBJ1-2
clone size: .
V gene: TRBV6-6
D gene: .

CDR3 DNA: TGCGCCAGCAGCGACACTTCTAGTGCGGAGACCCAGTACTTC
CDR3 protein: CASSDTSSAETQYF
J gene: TRBJ2-5
clone size: .
V gene: TRBV5-1
D gene: .

CDR3 DNA: TGTGCCTCACGACAGGCCAGCACAGATACGCAGTATTTT
CDR3 protein: CASRQASTDTQYF
J gene: TRBJ2-3
clone size: .
V gene: TRBV19
D gene: .

CDR3 DNA: TGTGCCACCAAAGGGGGACAGGGCAACTCTGGGGCCAACGTCCTGACTTTC
CDR3 protein: CATKGGQGNSGANVLTF
J gene: TRBJ2-6
clone size: .
V gene: TRBV10-3
D gene: TRBD1

CDR3 DNA: TGTGCCAGCAGTTACTCCTCTGGAAACACCATATATTTT
CDR3 protein: CASSYSSGNTIYF
J gene: TRBJ1-3
clone size: .
V gene: TRBV6-6
D gene: .

CDR3 DNA: TGTGCCAGCAGCACCTCGATCAGGGGGGTAACTGAAGCTTTCTTT
CDR3 protein: CASSTSIRGVTEAFF
J gene: TRBJ1-1
clone size: .
V gene: TRBV28
D gene: TRBD1

CDR3 DNA: TGTGCCAGCAATCTCATACCGAACACCGGGGAGCTGTTTTTT
CDR3 protein: CASNLIPNTGELFF
J gene: TRBJ2-2
clone size: medium-sized
V gene: TRBV6-1
D gene: .

CDR3 DNA: TGTGCCAGCAGCTTAGGAGCAGCCGTAGGCGAGCAGTACTTC
CDR3 protein: CASSLGAAVGEQYF
J gene: TRBJ2-7
clone size: .
V gene: TRBV11-2
D gene: .

CDR3 DNA: TGCGCCAGCAGCCTAGACAGGGGCGGGGAGCTGTTTTTT
CDR3 protein: CASSLDRGGELFF
J gene: TRBJ2-2
clone size: few
V gene: TRBV5-1
D gene: TRBD1

CDR3 DNA: TGTGCCAGCAGCATTAGAAGGTTCACAGATACGCAGTATTTT
CDR3 protein: CASSIRRFTDTQYF
J gene: TRBJ2-3
clone size: .
V gene: TRBV7-8
D gene: .

CDR3 DNA: TGCGCCAGCAGCTTGGGAGGGCGATCGGAGGAGACCCAGTACTTC
CDR3 protein: CASSLGGRSEETQYF
J gene: TRBJ2-5
clone size: .
V gene: TRBV5-1
D gene: .

CDR3 DNA: TGTGCCAGCAGCGGTGAGACAATTTCGCAGTTCTTC
CDR3 protein: CASSGETISQFF
J gene: TRBJ2-1
clone size: .
V gene: TRBV9
D gene: .

CDR3 DNA: TGTGCCAGCAGGTACCGCGGGGGCTCAACCGGCACAGATACGCAGTATTTT
CDR3 protein: CASRYRGGSTGTDTQYF
J gene: TRBJ2-3
clone size: .
V gene: TRBV5-4
D gene: .

CDR3 DNA: TGTGCCAGCAGCGTAGAGGTGGTGGAGGACAATGAGCAGTTCTTC
CDR3 protein: CASSVEVVEDNEQFF
J gene: TRBJ2-1
clone size: .
V gene: TRBV9
D gene: .

CDR3 DNA: TGTGCCAGCAGCCACATAGCGGGGGGACCCTACCCAAACACCGGGGAGCTGTTTTTT
CDR3 protein: CASSHIAGGPYPNTGELFF
J gene: TRBJ2-2
clone size: .
V gene: TRBV5-5
D gene: TRBD2

CDR3 DNA: TGTGCCAGCAGCTTCGCGGCAGTCTCGTTTTATAATTCACCCCTCCACTTT
CDR3 protein: CASSFAAVSFYNSPLHF
J gene: TRBJ1-6
clone size: few
V gene: TRBV5-6
D gene: .

CDR3 DNA: TGCGCCAGCAGCCAAGACGGCCGTTCAGATACGCAGTATTTT
CDR3 protein: CASSQDGRSDTQYF
J gene: TRBJ2-3
clone size: .
V gene: TRBV4-3
D gene: .

CDR3 DNA: TGTGCCATCAGTGAAAGCCTAGCTTCGGACTACGAGCAGTACTTC
CDR3 protein: CAISESLASDYEQYF
J gene: TRBJ2-7
clone size: .
V gene: TRBV10-3
D gene: .

CDR3 DNA: TGTGCCAGCAGCGAAAGCTCCGGGGGATATTACAATGAGCAGTTCTTC
CDR3 protein: CASSESSGGYYNEQFF
J gene: TRBJ2-1
clone size: .
V gene: TRBV13
D gene: .

CDR3 DNA: TGTGCCAGCAGTTGGGACGCGTACAACAATGAGCAGTTCTTC
CDR3 protein: CASSWDAYNNEQFF
J gene: TRBJ2-1
clone size: .
V gene: TRBV27
D gene: .

CDR3 DNA: TGTGCTAGTGGTTTAGGCGGAGTCCCTGAAGCTTTCTTT
CDR3 protein: CASGLGGVPEAFF
J gene: TRBJ1-1
clone size: .
V gene: TRBV12-5
D gene: .

CDR3 DNA: TGTGCCAGCAGCTTAGGCGGGGGAGGCGGCTCACCCCTCCACTTT
CDR3 protein: CASSLGGGGGSPLHF
J gene: TRBJ1-6
clone size: .
V gene: TRBV7-3
D gene: .

CDR3 DNA: TGTGCCAGCAGGGGAACTGGCGGGTTCGGTGAGCAGTTCTTC
CDR3 protein: CASRGTGGFGEQFF
J gene: TRBJ2-1
clone size: few
V gene: TRBV2
D gene: .